A single sample is the source of the 28 T cell receptor beta chains below, sequenced in a study of tumor-infiltrating lymphocytes in primary liver carcinoma. Synthesis of TCR beta cDNA was carried out from 500 ng total RNA with a constant-region primer. Amplification in three nested multiplex PCR rounds with slightly modified ARM-PCR gave rise to TCR beta libraries. Investigators reported that the first two PCR rounds, at about 11 cycles each, used TRBV1-TRBV30 forward primers with a C-beta reverse primer. TCRdb independently ran MiXCR on the multiplex PCR reads; one entry per CDR3 protein. The sample has 300,000 to 400,000 distinct CDR3 sequences; roughly 61% are singletons. Blood RNA originated from unsorted whole blood, with germline DNA additionally extracted. Sequencing was performed on peripheral blood. Every receptor here comes from a man aged 40-55 years with primary liver carcinoma and hepatitis B virus infection.

This clonotype was observed a single time. A much larger clone sits a single nucleotide away, making a read error possible. V usage is TRBV6-5 and J usage is TRBJ1-4; 8 bases fit TRBD1. The CDR3 runs 14 residues. CDR1 and CDR2 (germline): MNHEY, SVGAGI. Here the CDR3 reads CVSSRTGLNEKLFF. As DNA, the CDR3 is TGTGTCAGCAGTCGGACAGGGCTCAACGAAAAACTGTTTTTT.

This clonotype was counted ten times or more. V is TRBV6-1 and J is TRBJ2-7; 7 nucleotides agree with TRBD2. The ends lost 4 bases at V and 11 bases at J; junction bases unmatched: 11. CDR3 length equals 13 residues. The germline CDR1 and CDR2 sequences are MNHNS and SASEGT. CDR3 sequence reads: CASSVSGPGDEYF. The CDR3 DNA reads TGTGCCAGCAGTGTTAGCGGGCCGGGGGACGAGTACTTC.

V usage is TRBV11-3 and J usage is TRBJ2-1; 12 bases are a match to TRBD2. The CDR3 loop spans 18 amino acids. Losses at the gene ends were 3 bases for V and 6 bases for J; bases not matched to a gene: 12. The germline V gene has CDR1 SGHNT and CDR2 YENEEA. In DNA, the CDR3 is TGTGCCAGCAGCTTTTACGCCCCCGGGACTAGCGGGTTCAATGAGCAGTTCTTC. It codes for CASSFYAPGTSGFNEQFF.

V gene TRBV7-9 combines with J gene TRBJ2-1; 11 bases line up with TRBD2. The length of the CDR3 is 19 residues. The germline CDR1 and CDR2 sequences are SEHNR and FQNEAQ (reference sequence). The ends lost 7 bases at V and 0 bases at J; junction bases unmatched: 14. For the CDR3, the DNA is TGTGCCAGCAACCCCGGGACTAGCGGCCGACTAGTCTCCTACAATGAGCAGTTCTTC. Translating gives CASNPGTSGRLVSYNEQFF.

This rearrangement joins TRBV5-1 to TRBJ1-2, with D maybe TRBD1 (5 bases). The V end was cut by 1 base, the J end by 5 bases, with 15 bases between. The CDR3 extends over 15 amino acids. Looked up from germline, CDR1 is SGHRS and CDR2 is YFSETQ. The DNA of the CDR3 is TGCGCCAGCAGCTTGTCAGGGAAGGTCGAGTATGGCTACACCTTC. Encoded protein: CASSLSGKVEYGYTF.

The chain links TRBV24-1 to TRBJ2-3; D could derive from TRBD1 or TRBD2 (5 bases each). Trimming pared 0 bases from V and 4 bases from J, leaving 13 bases between. The CDR3 length is 16 residues. Germline values: CDR1 KGHDR, CDR2 SFDVKD. CDR3 bases: TGTGCCACCAGTGATTTGTCCGGGGAACAGGCAGATACGCAGTATTTT. It translates to CATSDLSGEQADTQYF.

This clonotype has more than one count but fewer than ten. This chain joins TRBV28 and TRBJ2-2; 7 bases align to TRBD1. The germline V gene has CDR1 MDHEN and CDR2 SYDVKM. This CDR3 is 15 amino acids long. With V trimmed by 5 bases and J by 1 base, 4 bases remained unmatched. The CDR3 here is CASSLGQLNTGELFF. CDR3 bases: TGTGCCAGCAGTCTGGGACAGCTGAACACCGGGGAGCTGTTTTTT.

A note on this clonotype: A much larger clone lies one base from this, so it may be a read error. CDR3 in DNA: TGTGCCGGCAGTTACTCGGCAGGGCCCGGGGAGCTGTTTTTT. This encodes CAGSYSAGPGELFF. The genes are TRBV6-5 and TRBJ2-2; D is possibly TRBD1 (5 bases). CDR3 length: 14 amino acids. Germline loops: CDR1 MNHEY, CDR2 SVGAGI.

This clonotype turned up a few times. The rearrangement uses TRBV30 and TRBJ2-5; maybe TRBD2 (6 bases). Trimming stripped 8 bases from V and 6 bases from J, with 13 bases between. The CDR3 has 11 residues. CDR1 is GTSNPN and CDR2 is SVGIG in the germline V gene (reference sequence). For the CDR3, the DNA is TGTGCCCGCGAGGAGGGGAAGACCCAGTACTTC. It encodes CAREEGKTQYF. Looking up the rest from reference TRBV30 and TRBJ2-5 gives the full variable domain: SQTIHQWPATLVQPVGSPLSLECTVEGTSNPNLYWYRQAAGRGLQLLFYSVGIGQISSEVPQNLSASRPQDRQFILSSKKLLLSDSGFYLCAREEGKTQYFGPGTRLLVL.

As for this clonotype: Being one base from a much bigger clone, this may be a read error. This rearrangement joins TRBV6-6 to TRBJ2-5; 8 bases are shared with TRBD1. CDR1 and CDR2 (germline): MNHNY, SVGAGI (reference sequence). The CDR3 extends over 16 amino acids. The CDR3 DNA sequence: TGTGTCAGCAGTTACTCGCGGGACAGGCATTGGGAGACCCAGTACTTC. Amino acids: CVSSYSRDRHWETQYF.

This clonotype was seen a single time. A much bigger clone sits one base away, suggesting this may be a read error. The chain uses TRBV4-1 and TRBJ2-3; 8 bases agree with TRBD1. Germline V lookup: CDR1 MGHRA, CDR2 YSYEKL. The CDR3 sequence is 16 residues long. The CDR3 region is CASGQPTGVGTDTQYF. The DNA for the CDR3 is TGCGCCAGCGGCCAACCGACAGGGGTAGGAACAGATACGCAGTATTTT.

Comment on this clonotype: No conserved phenylalanine or tryptophan ends this CDR3, so it is likely a read error. The chain uses TRBV29-1 and TRBJ2-1; D unclear. CDR1 is SQVTM and CDR2 is ANQGSEA in the germline V gene. The CDR3 sequence is 14 residues long. This CDR3 is CGVESAISYNEQFL. DNA of the CDR3: TGCGGCGTTGAATCAGCGATCTCCTACAATGAGCAGTTCCTC.

This clonotype was seen many times. The chain employs TRBV10-2 and TRBJ2-1; D might be TRBD1 (5 bases). The CDR3 spans 11 residues. Germline CDR1 reads WSHSY; CDR2 reads SAAADI. V was shortened by 6 bases and J by 9 bases, with 9 bases between the two germline ends. The CDR3 is CASSPQGEQFF. CDR3 coding DNA: TGCGCCAGCAGCCCCCAGGGTGAGCAGTTCTTC.

Turning to this clonotype: A clone one base away is much larger, so this may be a read error. The rearrangement links TRBV5-1 to TRBJ2-7; D possibly uses TRBD1 or TRBD2 (5 bases each). CDR3 length: 14 residues. CDR1 and CDR2 (germline): SGHRS, YFSETQ. CDR3 protein: CAGSFGALENEQYF. The CDR3 nucleotides read TGCGCCGGCAGCTTCGGGGCCTTAGAAAACGAGCAGTACTTC.

This clonotype was recorded many times. The chain couples TRBV11-2 to TRBJ2-5; either TRBD1 or TRBD2 may fit D (6 bases each). The CDR3 totals 15 residues. CDR1 and CDR2 from the germline V gene are SGHAT and FQNNGV. Trimming removed 2 bases at V and 3 bases at J, with 13 bases between. The CDR3 DNA reads as TGTGCCAGCAGCTTAATCTGGGGGGCAAAAGAGACCCAGTACTTC. The encoded protein is CASSLIWGAKETQYF.

DNA of the CDR3: TGCGCCAGCAGGCCACTATCGGGGTACTCCTACGAGCAGTACTTC. This gives the protein CASRPLSGYSYEQYF. This chain uses TRBV5-1 with TRBJ2-7; D perhaps matches TRBD2 (5 bases). CDR1 SGHRS and CDR2 YFSETQ come from the germline V gene. The CDR3 is 15 residues long. V was trimmed by 5 bases and J by 0 bases, leaving 15 bases between them.

This chain uses TRBV6-6 with TRBJ1-3, with D perhaps TRBD1 (6 bases). The CDR3 length is 15 residues. Germline CDR1 reads MNHNY; CDR2 reads SVGAGI (reference sequence). The V end lost 2 bases, the J end lost 4 bases, and 12 bases lay between the germline ends. The CDR3 loop is CASSYGRGPGNTIYF. CDR3 nucleotides: TGTGCCAGCAGTTACGGCAGGGGCCCCGGAAACACCATATATTTT.

Note on this clonotype: This clone may be a read error of a much larger clone one base away. The CDR3 here is CASSDQANEQFF. CDR3 DNA: TGTGCCAGCAGTGATCAGGCAAATGAGCAGTTCTTC. V usage is TRBV6-5 and J usage is TRBJ2-1; D call uncertain. CDR1 is MNHEY, CDR2 SVGAGI, per germline. Trimming pared 5 bases from V and 7 bases from J, leaving 9 bases between. The CDR3 extends over 12 amino acids.

As DNA, the CDR3 is TGTGCCAGCAGCCCAGAGGGGATTAGCTCCTACATGCAGTACTTC. It encodes CASSPEGISSYMQYF. The chain carries TRBV11-2 and TRBJ2-7; D assignment may be TRBD1 or TRBD2 (5 bases each). In germline, CDR1 is SGHAT, CDR2 FQNNGV. Trimming took off 5 bases at V and 9 bases at J, with 23 bases between the two ends. This CDR3 has 15 amino acids. Combining the CDR3 with reference TRBV11-2 and TRBJ2-7 gives the whole variable domain EAGVAQSPRYKIIEKRQSVAFWCNPISGHATLYWYQQILGQGPKLLIQFQNNGVVDDSQLPKDRFSAERLKGVDSTLKIQPAKLEDSAVYLCASSPEGISSYMQYFGPGTRLTVT.

The rearrangement joins TRBV4-2 to TRBJ2-3; a possible D gene is TRBD2 (5 bases). The germline V gene encodes CDR1 LGHNA and CDR2 YNFKEQ. V lost 7 bases, J lost 0 bases, and 11 bases lay in between. The CDR3 spans 14 residues. Here the CDR3 DNA reads TGTGCCAGCAACCCCTGGACTAGCACAGATACGCAGTATTTT. It encodes CASNPWTSTDTQYF.

Comment on this clonotype: One end of the junction fails to match germline, which may point to a read error. The chain couples TRBV29-1 to TRBJ2-7; tentatively, D is TRBD2 (7 bases). The germline CDR1 and CDR2 sequences are SQVTM and ANQGSEA. This CDR3 has 16 residues. CDR3 sequence: CSVALISGTFSYEQYF. The CDR3 DNA sequence: TGCAGCGTTGCCCTAATCAGCGGGACATTCTCCTATGAGCAGTACTTC.

The V call is TRBV10-3, the J call TRBJ2-1; D remains unclear. Per the germline V gene, CDR1 is ENHRY and CDR2 is SYGVKD. V was shortened by 10 bases and J by 0 bases, with 22 bases between the two germline ends. The CDR3 totals 17 residues. This CDR3 reads CATDDILGQSSYNEQFF. The CDR3 DNA sequence: TGTGCCACTGACGACATATTAGGCCAGAGCTCCTACAATGAGCAGTTCTTC.

This chain joins TRBV5-1 and TRBJ2-7; the match to TRBD1 covers 7 bases. V gave up 5 bases and J gave up 5 bases; unmatched junction bases: 10. The CDR3 length is 14 residues. Germline CDR1 is SGHRS and CDR2 is YFSETQ. The CDR3 DNA follows: TGCGCCAGCAGTCAGGACGACAGGGCCAACGAGCAGTACTTC. The encoded protein is CASSQDDRANEQYF.

This rearrangement joins TRBV6-2 or TRBV6-3 to TRBJ1-1; 7 nucleotides agree with TRBD1. Germline assignment: CDR1 MNHEY and CDR2 SVGEGT. V lost 6 bases and J lost 1; bases outside the gene matches: 5. The CDR3 spans 14 residues. The CDR3, as DNA: TGTGCCAGCAGCCCCCGGGACAGGAACACTGAAGCTTTCTTT. Residues: CASSPRDRNTEAFF.

Note on this clonotype: A read error may account for a junction end that differs from germline. The V gene is TRBV5-1, the J gene TRBJ2-6; TRBD2 is a possible D gene (6 bases). Germline lookup yields CDR1 SGHRS and CDR2 YFSETQ. The CDR3 runs 15 residues. In DNA, the CDR3 is TGCACCAGCAGCGCGGGCGGGACTGGGGCCAACGTCCTGACTTTC. As protein: CTSSAGGTGANVLTF.

The chain recombines TRBV9 with TRBJ1-1; possible D gene TRBD1, 5 bases. The CDR3 runs to 14 residues. Germline V lookup: CDR1 SGDLS, CDR2 YYNGEE. V was pared by 4 bases and J by 1 base, with 11 bases between. CDR3 region: CASSPRGWNTEAFF. The CDR3 DNA sequence: TGTGCCAGCAGCCCCCGGGGCTGGAACACTGAAGCTTTCTTT.

This clonotype has a count of ten or more. The chain carries TRBV6-6 and TRBJ2-4, with 7 bases aligning to TRBD2. J lost 7 bases, V lost 5 bases, and 8 bases had no gene match. The germline gives CDR1 MNHNY, CDR2 SVGAGI (reference sequence). The CDR3 is 14 amino acids. The CDR3, as DNA: TGTGCCAGCAGTGCCTTGGGGGGGGTGAACATTCAGTACTTC. Translating gives CASSALGGVNIQYF.

There are many counts of this clonotype. The V call is TRBV12-3 or TRBV12-4, the J call TRBJ1-5, with TRBD1 as a possible D gene (6 bases). V was clipped by 5 bases and J by 1 base, with 9 bases between them. This CDR3 contains 14 residues. The CDR3 region has the DNA TGTGCCAGCAGTACGGGACACAGCAATCAGCCCCAGCATTTT. Its translation: CASSTGHSNQPQHF.